This T cell receptor beta chain is from a study of blood T cell repertoires in COVID-19. Study at large: Collection of acute and convalescent COVID-19 samples took place in the United States, Italy and Spain.

Profiled with immunoSEQ multiplex PCR; TCRdb holds only in-frame clones, not every one. The sample holds 140,000 to 150,000 clones, 80% to 90% seen once. The CDR3 is 15 residues long. The germline V gene encodes CDR1 LGHNA and CDR2 YSLEER. Trimming cost V 4 bases and J 7 bases; bases outside gene matches: 9. The gene calls are TRBV4-3 and TRBJ2-7, with TRBD2 identical over 11 bases. The sequence derives from a man aged 50-60 years who had recovered from COVID-19. Sequencing was performed on peripheral blood. The chain's CDR3 is CASSPRGSGGGEQYF. In DNA, the CDR3 is TGCGCCAGCAGCCCCCGGGGTAGCGGGGGGGGAGAGCAGTACTTC.